These 26 T cell receptor beta chains came from one sample sequenced in a study of CD8 T cells in ankylosing spondylitis. TCRdb used MiXCR to reprocess the 5' RACE reads, holding one entry per CDR3 protein. The sample lists 200,000 to 250,000 distinct CDR3 sequences; over 9.5% were seen once. Sequencing was carried out using blood, either unsorted or a sorted T cell fraction (not recorded which). The receptors were sampled from a male donor with ankylosing spondylitis or in good health (not recorded which).

The sample holds many counts of this clonotype. The chain carries TRBV15 and TRBJ2-3, with D possibly matching TRBD1 (5 bases). The length of the CDR3 is 16 residues. Germline V gene data show CDR1 as LNHNV and CDR2 as YYDKDF (reference sequence). V shed 0 bases and J shed 1 base, with 11 bases lying between them. CDR3 sequence: CATSRDQGRRTDTQYF. The DNA of the CDR3 is TGTGCCACCAGCAGAGATCAGGGCAGGCGCACAGATACGCAGTATTTT.

The table lists this clonotype with many counts. This chain joins TRBV25-1 and TRBJ2-7; a weak D match, TRBD1 (6 bases). The CDR3 extends over 13 amino acids. Trimming pared 4 bases from V and 1 base from J, leaving 8 bases between. Germline lookup yields CDR1 MGHDK and CDR2 SYGVNS. The CDR3, as DNA: TGTGCCAGCAGTGCGACAGGATCCTACGAGCAGTACTTC. Translation gives CASSATGSYEQYF.

This clonotype appeared a single time. The V and J genes are TRBV5-6 and TRBJ2-1; TRBD2 matches 12 bases. CDR3 length equals 17 residues. V lost 9 bases to trimming and J lost 4 bases; unmatched junction nucleotides: 14. Looked up from germline, CDR1 is SGHDT and CDR2 is YYEEEE. This chain's CDR3 is CAMSPRTSGKAYNEQFF. The DNA of the CDR3 is TGTGCCATGAGCCCCAGGACTAGCGGGAAGGCTTACAATGAGCAGTTCTTC.

This clonotype was seen at least ten times. The rearrangement links TRBV20-1 to TRBJ2-3; D gene unclear. V lost 8 bases to trimming and J lost 2 bases, with 17 bases between them. CDR1 is DFQATT and CDR2 is SNEGSKA in the germline V gene (reference sequence). This CDR3 contains 14 residues. In DNA, the CDR3 is TGCAGTATCCTATCCCGGACGGACACAGATACGCAGTATTTT. Protein: CSILSRTDTDTQYF.

This clonotype was seen only a few times. This chain links TRBV5-1 with TRBJ2-1, with 9 bases fitting TRBD1. Germline V gene lookup returns CDR1 SGHRS and CDR2 YFSETQ. The CDR3 is 15 amino acids. V lost 0 bases and J lost 7; bases outside the gene matches: 5. Here the CDR3 reads CASSLVQGAKNEQFF. The CDR3 coding sequence is TGCGCCAGCAGCTTGGTACAGGGGGCGAAGAATGAGCAGTTCTTC.

This clonotype was detected many times. The V call is TRBV6-5, the J call TRBJ2-1; TRBD2 agrees at 9 bases. The V segment lost 2 bases and the J segment 5 bases; nucleotides outside the gene matches: 7. This CDR3 contains 16 residues. Germline V gene sequence: CDR1 MNHEY, CDR2 SVGAGI. Here the CDR3 reads CASSYPSGRLNNEQFF. CDR3 sequence (DNA): TGTGCCAGCAGTTACCCCAGCGGGAGGCTAAACAATGAGCAGTTCTTC.

This clonotype was recorded at least ten times. This chain uses TRBV20-1 with TRBJ1-1; D might be TRBD1 (5 bases). Per the germline V gene, CDR1 is DFQATT and CDR2 is SNEGSKA (reference sequence). This CDR3 has 15 amino acids. Trimming pared 0 bases from V and 3 bases from J, leaving 14 bases between. As DNA, the CDR3 is TGCAGTGCTAGAGATCCAAGGCGGGGGGACACTGAAGCTTTCTTT. Residues: CSARDPRRGDTEAFF.

The rearrangement uses TRBV20-1 and TRBJ2-7; 7 nucleotides line up with TRBD1. Germline V CDR1 and CDR2: DFQATT, SNEGSKA (reference sequence). Trimming cost V 1 base and J 0 bases; bases outside gene matches: 9. The CDR3 contains 16 residues. The CDR3, as DNA: TGCAGTGCTAGAGCCGGCGGACAGGCGGTCTCCTACGAGCAGTACTTC. Amino acids: CSARAGGQAVSYEQYF.

J is TRBJ2-7 and V is TRBV2; D gene unclear. The CDR3 length is 14 residues. V dropped 6 bases and J dropped 4 bases, with 16 bases sitting between them. The germline V gene has CDR1 SNHLY and CDR2 FYNNEI. Written as DNA, the CDR3 is TGTGCCAGCAGCCCACGAGGCCTTTCTTACGAGCAGTACTTC. Translating it yields CASSPRGLSYEQYF.

This clonotype has ten or more counts. V usage is TRBV5-1 and J usage is TRBJ2-2; D is ambiguous. V was trimmed by 4 bases and J by 4 bases, leaving 14 bases between them. Germline CDR1 SGHRS, CDR2 YFSETQ. The CDR3 contains 15 residues. The CDR3 region has the DNA TGCGCCAGCAGCCTTCAGGAAACGGGCACCGGGGAGCTGTTTTTT. The encoded protein is CASSLQETGTGELFF.

This clonotype was recorded at least ten times. V gene TRBV5-1 combines with J gene TRBJ2-3, with 7 bases matching TRBD1. The CDR3 spans 18 residues. V shed 4 bases and J 0 bases; nucleotides not matched to a gene: 14. Germline V lookup: CDR1 SGHRS, CDR2 YFSETQ. The CDR3, as DNA: TGCGCCAGCAGCCTTCCCCCGGGACAGACCCCTAGCACAGATACGCAGTATTTT. Translation gives CASSLPPGQTPSTDTQYF.

This clonotype was picked up many times. V is TRBV5-1 and J is TRBJ2-2, with 7 bases identical to TRBD1. Germline-derived CDR1 and CDR2 are SGHRS and YFSETQ. The CDR3 has 13 residues. Trimming at V came to 4 bases and at J to 6 bases, leaving 3 bases not matched to a gene. CDR3 region: CASSPQGSGELFF. The CDR3 DNA reads TGCGCCAGCAGCCCACAGGGGTCCGGGGAGCTGTTTTTT.

The V and J genes are TRBV5-1 and TRBJ2-5; 9 nucleotides align to TRBD2. Germline V gives CDR1 SGHRS, CDR2 YFSETQ. V gave up 5 bases and J gave up 2 bases; unmatched junction bases: 4. There are 14 residues in the CDR3. For the CDR3, the DNA is TGCGCCAGCAGTGGGCTAGCGGGACAAGAGACCCAGTACTTC. The encoded protein is CASSGLAGQETQYF. Together with reference TRBV5-1 and TRBJ2-5, the CDR3 gives the full variable domain: KAGVTQTPRYLIKTRGQQVTLSCSPISGHRSVSWYQQTPGQGLQFLFEYFSETQRNKGNFPGRFSGRQFSNSRSEMNVSTLELGDSALYLCASSGLAGQETQYFGPGTRLLVL.

In its sample, this clonotype was seen many times. J is TRBJ2-2 and V is TRBV24-1, with D possibly TRBD1 on 6 matching bases. Germline values: CDR1 KGHDR, CDR2 SFDVKD. V shed 3 bases and J shed 4 bases, with 11 bases lying between them. The CDR3 has 15 amino acids. The CDR3 protein is CATSDRTALTGELFF. CDR3 sequence (DNA): TGTGCCACCAGTGATCGGACAGCTCTCACCGGGGAGCTGTTTTTT.

In this sample, this clonotype turned up many times. The V and J genes are TRBV12-3 or TRBV12-4 and TRBJ2-7; 7 bases are shared with TRBD1. V gave up 6 bases and J gave up 3 bases; unmatched junction bases: 8. The CDR3 has 14 amino acids. This chain's CDR3 is CASRSSGQSYEQYF. CDR3 sequence (DNA): TGTGCCAGCAGATCCTCGGGACAGAGCTACGAGCAGTACTTC.

The chain has TRBV4-1 and TRBJ2-7, with a weak D call TRBD1 (5 bases). From germline, CDR1 is MGHRA and CDR2 YSYEKL. Between the trimmed V and J ends, which lost 5 bases and 5 bases, there was a span of 19 bases. The CDR3 is made up of 15 amino acids. CDR3 bases: TGCGCCAGCAGCGCCCCAGTACAGGCGCTCGACGAGCAGTACTTC. Its protein product is CASSAPVQALDEQYF.

Ten or more counts support this clonotype. The CDR3 loop reads CASSMGQGYYGYTF. DNA of the CDR3: TGTGCCAGCAGCATGGGACAGGGATACTATGGCTACACCTTC. The rearrangement joins TRBV12-3 or TRBV12-4 to TRBJ1-2, with 9 bases identical to TRBD1. The CDR3 extends over 14 amino acids. V lost 6 bases and J lost 3; bases outside the gene matches: 5.

This clonotype was counted many times. V usage is TRBV5-6 and J usage is TRBJ2-7; D could derive from TRBD1 or TRBD2 (5 bases each). The CDR3 spans 15 residues. Germline V gives CDR1 SGHDT, CDR2 YYEEEE. V was trimmed by 4 bases and J by 2 bases, leaving 16 bases between them. CDR3 DNA: TGTGCCAGCAGCCCGGGGACCGGCTTAACCTACGAGCAGTACTTC. Encoded protein: CASSPGTGLTYEQYF.

This clonotype was recorded many times. The rearrangement uses TRBV12-3 or TRBV12-4 and TRBJ2-1; 7 positions match TRBD1. V dropped 6 bases and J dropped 2; count of bases not matched to a gene: 7. The CDR3 totals 15 residues. DNA for the CDR3: TGTGCCAGCAGGTCCGGGACAGCCCCCTACAATGAGCAGTTCTTC. Translated, it gives CASRSGTAPYNEQFF.

This clonotype was seen many times. This chain connects TRBV5-1 to TRBJ1-2, with D unresolved. Germline V gene lookup returns CDR1 SGHRS and CDR2 YFSETQ. The CDR3 totals 13 residues. Trimming cost V 0 bases and J 4 bases, with 7 bases left between them. CDR3 nucleotides: TGCGCCAGCAGCTTGGAGGCAGTCTATGGCTACACCTTC. Amino acids: CASSLEAVYGYTF.

This clonotype was seen many times. The chain links TRBV20-1 to TRBJ1-6; D possibly corresponds to TRBD1 (5 bases). V lost 2 bases and J 10 bases, leaving 9 bases between the germline ends. Germline V gene lookup returns CDR1 DFQATT and CDR2 SNEGSKA (reference sequence). The CDR3 is made up of 12 amino acids. The CDR3 sequence is CSARRDRSPLHF. The CDR3 bases are TGCAGTGCTAGAAGGGACCGGTCACCCCTCCACTTT.

This clonotype was observed at least ten times. The chain combines TRBV7-8 with TRBJ2-1; 8 bases align to TRBD2. The CDR3 consists of 15 residues. CDR1 is SGHVS and CDR2 is FQNEAQ in the germline V gene. V lost 8 bases to trimming and J lost 6 bases; unmatched junction nucleotides: 12. The CDR3 reads CASLDGRGVLNEQFF. As DNA, the CDR3 is TGTGCCAGCCTCGATGGGCGGGGGGTTCTCAATGAGCAGTTCTTC.

This clonotype was recorded at least ten times. V and J are TRBV25-1 and TRBJ2-5, with D maybe TRBD2 (6 bases). Trimming removed 3 bases from V and 5 bases from J, with 10 bases in between. The CDR3 totals 13 residues. Germline V gene data show CDR1 as MGHDK and CDR2 as SYGVNS. CDR3 nucleotides: TGTGCCAGCAGTGAGGCGGGGCGGGAGACCCAGTACTTC. Its protein product is CASSEAGRETQYF.

This clonotype was detected many times. This chain uses TRBV30 with TRBJ1-5; possibly TRBD1 for D (5 bases). Trimming shortened V by 4 bases and J by 7 bases, and 17 bases separated the two germline ends. Germline values: CDR1 GTSNPN, CDR2 SVGIG (reference sequence). The CDR3 loop spans 14 amino acids. This CDR3 reads CAWTREGRGQPQHF. DNA of the CDR3: TGTGCCTGGACTCGGGAGGGGCGAGGGCAGCCCCAGCATTTT.

This clonotype has a count of ten or more. V usage is TRBV4-1 and J usage is TRBJ2-2; 7 bases map to TRBD1. The ends lost 1 base at V and 0 bases at J; junction bases unmatched: 2. Per the germline V gene, CDR1 is MGHRA and CDR2 is YSYEKL. The CDR3 covers 16 residues. CDR3 in amino acids: CASSQGDSTNTGELFF. The DNA for the CDR3 is TGCGCCAGCAGCCAAGGGGACAGTACGAACACCGGGGAGCTGTTTTTT.

This clonotype was seen many times. The V gene is TRBV29-1, the J gene TRBJ1-2, with a tentative D call TRBD1 (5 bases). The CDR3 sequence is 11 residues long. Germline lookup yields CDR1 SQVTM and CDR2 ANQGSEA. Trimming pared 8 bases from V and 4 bases from J, leaving 11 bases between. CDR3 sequence reads: CSFSGIYGYTF. The CDR3 nucleotides are TGCAGCTTCTCAGGGATCTATGGCTACACCTTC.